Detailed here is one T cell receptor beta chain. The data derive from a study of blood T cell repertoires in COVID-19. CDR3 length: 13 residues. Per germline, CDR1 SGDLS and CDR2 YYNGEE. V was shortened by 5 bases and J by 2 bases, with 11 bases between the two germline ends. TCRdb's copy holds only in-frame clones and misses some; the assay was immunoSEQ multiplex PCR. Found here are 110,000 to 150,000 clones, roughly 88% of them singletons; the top ten hold roughly 4%. The chain employs TRBV9 and TRBJ2-7; possible D gene TRBD2, 6 bases. This TCR was recovered from a man in his forties or fifties who had recovered from COVID-19. The sample taken for sequencing was PBMCs or T cells enriched from blood (not recorded which). The DNA of the CDR3 is TGTGCCAGCAGACTAGCCGATGCCTACGAGCAGTACTTC. Its protein is CASRLADAYEQYF. The full variable domain, completed using reference TRBV9 and TRBJ2-7, is DSGVTQTPKHLITATGQRVTLRCSPRSGDLSVYWYQQSLDQGLQFLIQYYNGEERAKGNILERFSAQQFPDLHSELNLSSLELGDSALYFCASRLADAYEQYFGPGTRLTVT.